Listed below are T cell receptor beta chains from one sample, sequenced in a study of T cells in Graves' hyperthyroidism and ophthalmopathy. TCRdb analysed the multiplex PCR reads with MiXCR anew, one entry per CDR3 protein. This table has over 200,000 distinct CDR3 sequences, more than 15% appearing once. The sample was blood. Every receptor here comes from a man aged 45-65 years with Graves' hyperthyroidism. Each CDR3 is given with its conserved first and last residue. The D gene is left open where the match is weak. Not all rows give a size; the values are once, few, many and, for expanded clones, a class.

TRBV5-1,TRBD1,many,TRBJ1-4,TGCGCCAGCAGCTTGGGGGGACAGGGCGGTAATGAAAAACTGTTTTTT,CASSLGGQGGNEKLFF
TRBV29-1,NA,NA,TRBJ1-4,TGCAGCGTTGAAGAAGATGAAAAACTGTTTTTT,CSVEEDEKLFF
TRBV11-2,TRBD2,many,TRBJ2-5,TGTGCCAGCAGCCCCACCCCCCAGCGGGGCCTCCAAGAGACCCAGTACTTC,CASSPTPQRGLQETQYF
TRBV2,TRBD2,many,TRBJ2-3,TGTGCCAGCAACCGGGAGGCGGGAGATACGCAGTATTTT,CASNREAGDTQYF
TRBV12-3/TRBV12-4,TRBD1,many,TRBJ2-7,TGTGCCAGCAGTTTTGGACAGGCCAACTACGAGCAGTACTTC,CASSFGQANYEQYF
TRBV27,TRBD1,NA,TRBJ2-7,TGTGCCAGCAGTTTGTCAGGGACAGGGCCGTCCTACGAGCAGTACTTC,CASSLSGTGPSYEQYF
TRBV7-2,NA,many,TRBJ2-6,TGTGCCAGCAGCTTAGGCTCAATTACTGGGGCCAACGTCCTGACTTTC,CASSLGSITGANVLTF
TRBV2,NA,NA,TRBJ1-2,TGTGCCAGCAGGGACACATCCCGAAGTGGCTACACCTTC,CASRDTSRSGYTF
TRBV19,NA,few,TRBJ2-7,TGTGCCAGTAGTATAGGAGAGGGCAACTACGAGCAGTACTTC,CASSIGEGNYEQYF
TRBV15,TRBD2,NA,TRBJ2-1,TGTGCCACCAGCAGAGAACGGGAGGGAGATGAGCAGTTCTTC,CATSREREGDEQFF
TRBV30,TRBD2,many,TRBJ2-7,TGTGCCTGGAGTGGAGTAATCGCGGGAGCCCCCGAGCAGTACTTC,CAWSGVIAGAPEQYF
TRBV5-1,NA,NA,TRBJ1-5,TGCGCCAGCAGCTTCGACGGACGGAATCAGCCCCAGCATTTT,CASSFDGRNQPQHF
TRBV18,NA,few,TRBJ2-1,TGTGCCAGCTCACCAAAGACAGGCAATGAGCAGTTCTTC,CASSPKTGNEQFF
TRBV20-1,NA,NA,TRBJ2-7,TGCAGTGCTAGAGATACGGGAGCGTACGAGCAGTACTTC,CSARDTGAYEQYF
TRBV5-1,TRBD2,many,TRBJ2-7,TGCGCCAGCAGCTTGCGGGCGGGAGTGAACTACGAGCAGTACTTC,CASSLRAGVNYEQYF
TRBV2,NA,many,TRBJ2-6,TGTGCCAGCAGTGATTTGGCCTCTGGGGCCAACGTCCTGACTTTC,CASSDLASGANVLTF
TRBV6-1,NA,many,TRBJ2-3,TGTGCCAGCAGTTACAGGGAGGGGACAGATACGCAGTATTTT,CASSYREGTDTQYF
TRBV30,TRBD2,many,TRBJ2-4,TGTGCCTGGAGAGGCACTAGCGGGACATTAGTGGACATTCAGTACTTC,CAWRGTSGTLVDIQYF
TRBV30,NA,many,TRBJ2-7,TGTGCCTGGAGGAGATGGGGATACGAGCAGTACTTC,CAWRRWGYEQYF
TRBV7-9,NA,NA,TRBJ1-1,TGTGCCAGCAGCAGAGCGGGCACTGAAGCTTTCTTT,CASSRAGTEAFF
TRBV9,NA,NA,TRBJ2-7,TGTGCCAGCAGCGTAGGGGTCTCAGCCCTCCACGAGCAGTACTTC,CASSVGVSALHEQYF
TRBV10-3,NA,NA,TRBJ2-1,TGTGCCATCAGTGAGTCTTGGGACGATGAGCAGTTCTTC,CAISESWDDEQFF
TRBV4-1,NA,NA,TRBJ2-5,TGCGCCAGCAGCCAAGATTGGGACCGAGGAGAGACCCAGTACTTC,CASSQDWDRGETQYF
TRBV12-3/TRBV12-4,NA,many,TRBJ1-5,TGTGCCAGCAGTGACCGGGGGCAGCGTGGCAATCAGCCCCAGCATTTT,CASSDRGQRGNQPQHF
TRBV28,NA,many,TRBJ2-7,TGTGCCAGCAGCCAAAATGCATTCTCAGGACACGAGCAGTACTTC,CASSQNAFSGHEQYF
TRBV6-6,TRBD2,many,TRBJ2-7,TGTGCCAGCAGTTACTCTTGGCGGGAGGCCTCGAGCTCCTACGAGCAGTACTTC,CASSYSWREASSSYEQYF
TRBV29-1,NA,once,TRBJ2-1,TGCAGCGTTGAAGACGGGAATTCCTACAATGAGCAGTTCTTC,CSVEDGNSYNEQFF
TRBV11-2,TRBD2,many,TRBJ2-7,TGTGCCAGCAGCTTAGTTCGACTAGCGGGATACTCCTACGAGCAGTACTTC,CASSLVRLAGYSYEQYF
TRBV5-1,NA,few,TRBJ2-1,TGCGCCAGCGACTTAGGGAGCGGATCCTACAATGAGCAGTTCTTC,CASDLGSGSYNEQFF
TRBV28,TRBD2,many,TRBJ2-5,TGTGCCAGCAGTTCCCCGGTCGCGGGAGCCTCTGAGACCCAGTACTTC,CASSSPVAGASETQYF
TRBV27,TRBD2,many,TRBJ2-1,TGTGCCAGCAGTCCTAGGACTAGCGGGAGGGCCTACAATGAGCAGTTCTTC,CASSPRTSGRAYNEQFF
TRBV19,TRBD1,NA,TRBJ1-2,TGTGCCAGTAGTATCGGACAGGGTAACTATGGCTACACCTTC,CASSIGQGNYGYTF
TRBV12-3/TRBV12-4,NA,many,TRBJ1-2,TGTGCCAGCAGTCCGGACCGATTACCCGGGGCTTATGGCTACACCTTC,CASSPDRLPGAYGYTF
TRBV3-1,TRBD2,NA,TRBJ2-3,TGTGCCAGCAGCCCCTTGGGACTAGCGGGAGGTACAGATACGCAGTATTTT,CASSPLGLAGGTDTQYF
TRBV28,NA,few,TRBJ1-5,TGTGCCAGCAGCATGACGTTAACAAGCAATCAGCCCCAGCATTTT,CASSMTLTSNQPQHF
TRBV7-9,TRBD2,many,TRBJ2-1,TGTGCCAGCAGTCTTCGACTAGCGGGTTACAATGAGCAGTTCTTC,CASSLRLAGYNEQFF
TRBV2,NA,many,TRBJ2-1,TGTGCCAGCAGCCCCCCCAATGAGCAGTTCTTC,CASSPPNEQFF
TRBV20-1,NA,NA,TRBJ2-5,TGCAGTGCTAGACCAGGGTTTGAGACCCAGTACTTC,CSARPGFETQYF
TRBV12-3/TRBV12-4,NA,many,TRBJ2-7,TGTGCCAGCAGCTTACTCGCAGGGGCCTACGAGCAGTACTTC,CASSLLAGAYEQYF
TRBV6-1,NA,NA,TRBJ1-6,TGTGCCAGCACCCTGGTCCCCGATTCACCCCTCCACTTT,CASTLVPDSPLHF
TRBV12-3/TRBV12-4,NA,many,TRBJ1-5,TGTGCCAGCACTAGGGACATGGGTCAGCCCCAGCATTTT,CASTRDMGQPQHF
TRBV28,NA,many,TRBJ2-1,TGTGCCAGCAGTTTAGGGAGGGGGTCTTCCTACAATGAGCAGTTCTTC,CASSLGRGSSYNEQFF